This note documents a single TCR beta chain sequence. Its antigen is still unknown. Measured with immunoSEQ multiplex PCR; TCRdb has only the in-frame clones, and not every one. This sample has 120,000 or so clones, with 70% to 85% found just once. These data belong to a study of T cell responses to AZD1222 COVID-19 vaccine. Germline lookup yields CDR1 SNHLY and CDR2 FYNNEI. V gave up 8 bases and J gave up 7 bases, with 21 bases separating them. CDR3 length equals 16 residues. Study-wide points: After two AZD1222 doses, spike-specific TCR breadth and depth rose versus day 0. White British donors predominated, females outnumbered males, and clonal diversity was possibly underestimated. Spike was spanned by vaccine-associated CD4 TCRs, which were dominant at 160-218 and 743-854.

The V and J genes are TRBV2 and TRBJ1-6, with D possibly TRBD1 on 5 matching bases. The sample was peripheral blood, taken 28 days after the second AZD1222 dose. This receptor was taken from an adult who received the AZD1222 COVID-19 vaccine. The CDR3 DNA follows: TGTGCCAGCCGCACCGGGACGGGGAGTGGCAATTCACCCCTCCACTTT. Amino acids: CASRTGTGSGNSPLHF.